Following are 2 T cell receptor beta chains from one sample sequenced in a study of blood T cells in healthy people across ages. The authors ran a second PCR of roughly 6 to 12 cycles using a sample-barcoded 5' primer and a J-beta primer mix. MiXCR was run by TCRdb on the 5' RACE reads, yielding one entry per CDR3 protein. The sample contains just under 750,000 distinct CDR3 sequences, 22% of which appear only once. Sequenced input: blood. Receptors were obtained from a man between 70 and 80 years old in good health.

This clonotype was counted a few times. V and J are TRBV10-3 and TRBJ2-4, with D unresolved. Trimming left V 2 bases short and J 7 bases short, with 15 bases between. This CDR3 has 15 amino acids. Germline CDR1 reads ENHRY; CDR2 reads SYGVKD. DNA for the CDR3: TGTGCCATCAGTGAGCCCGACACCCCGAGGAACATTCAGTACTTC. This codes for CAISEPDTPRNIQYF.

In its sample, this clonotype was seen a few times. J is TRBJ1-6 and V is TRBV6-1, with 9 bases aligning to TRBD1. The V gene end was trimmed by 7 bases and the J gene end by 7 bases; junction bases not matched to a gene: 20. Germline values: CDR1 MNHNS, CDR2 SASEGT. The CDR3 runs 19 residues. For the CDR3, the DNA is TGTGCCAGCATTCCGGGACAGGGAGGGGGGGCGGTTCAGAATTCACCCCTCCACTTT. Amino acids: CASIPGQGGGAVQNSPLHF.